This T cell receptor (beta chain) came from a study of cytomegalovirus exposure and HLA in healthy donors. Use of 60 Vbeta and 13 Jbeta primers characterized the PCR. Sequenced by immunoSEQ multiplex PCR; TCRdb stores in-frame clones only, minus some. The sample records 150,000 to 200,000 clones, 82% being singletons. Study-wide results and caveats: The authors assumed roughly uniform sequencing depth across donors for presence/absence analyses. Earlier analysis looked at TCR beta V segments, and most were productive about 87% or about 30% of the time. Based on reports, TCR beta sequences accurately predicted HLA-A and HLA-B alleles for most subjects.

This CDR3 has 15 amino acids. Germline V gene lookup returns CDR1 LNHNV and CDR2 YYDKDF (reference sequence). Trimming took 3 bases from V and 4 from J, leaving 15 bases between them. This clone showed up just a few times. Its antigen is still unknown. Source material: PBMCs. The clonotype comes from a girl aged 10-17 years in good health and CMV-seropositive. The V and J genes are TRBV15 and TRBJ2-5; D is perhaps TRBD1 (5 bases). CDR3 in DNA: TGTGCCACCAGCAGTACAGGACCTCTGGGAGAGACCCAGTACTTC. This encodes CATSSTGPLGETQYF.